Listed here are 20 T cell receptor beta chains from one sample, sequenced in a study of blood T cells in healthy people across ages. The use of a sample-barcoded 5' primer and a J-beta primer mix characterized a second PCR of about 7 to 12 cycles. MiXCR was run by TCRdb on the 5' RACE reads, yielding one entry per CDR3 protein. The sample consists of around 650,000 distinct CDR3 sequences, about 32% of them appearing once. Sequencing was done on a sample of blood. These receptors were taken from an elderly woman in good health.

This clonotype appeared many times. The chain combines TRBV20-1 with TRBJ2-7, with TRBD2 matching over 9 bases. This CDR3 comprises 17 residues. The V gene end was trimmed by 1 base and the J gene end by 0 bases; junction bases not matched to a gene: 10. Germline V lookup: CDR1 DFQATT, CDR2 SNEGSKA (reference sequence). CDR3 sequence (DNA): TGCAGTGCTAGAGCGTCCTCAGCGGGGGGAAGCTCCTACGAGCAGTACTTC. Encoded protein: CSARASSAGGSSYEQYF.

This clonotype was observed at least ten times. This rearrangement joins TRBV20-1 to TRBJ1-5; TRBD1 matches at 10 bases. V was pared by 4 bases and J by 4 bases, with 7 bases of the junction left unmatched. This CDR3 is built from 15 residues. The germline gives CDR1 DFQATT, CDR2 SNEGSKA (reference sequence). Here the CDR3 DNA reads TGCAGTGCTACACCGGGACAGGGGAGTAATCAGCCCCAGCATTTT. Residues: CSATPGQGSNQPQHF.

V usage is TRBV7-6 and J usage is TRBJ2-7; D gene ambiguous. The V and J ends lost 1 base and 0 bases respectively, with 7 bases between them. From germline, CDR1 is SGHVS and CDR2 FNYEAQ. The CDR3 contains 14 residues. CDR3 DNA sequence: TGTGCCAGCAGCTTAGGGCATTACTCCTACGAGCAGTACTTC. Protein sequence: CASSLGHYSYEQYF.

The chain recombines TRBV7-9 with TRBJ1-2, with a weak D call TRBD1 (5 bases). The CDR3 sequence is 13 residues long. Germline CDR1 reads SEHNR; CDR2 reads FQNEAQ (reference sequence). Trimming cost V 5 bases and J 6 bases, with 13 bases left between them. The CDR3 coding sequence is TGTGCCAGCAGCCGGGGGGGTCGCGATGGCTACACCTTC. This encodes CASSRGGRDGYTF. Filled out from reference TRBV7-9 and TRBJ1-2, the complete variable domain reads DTGVSQNPRHKITKRGQNVTFRCDPISEHNRLYWYRQTLGQGPEFLTYFQNEAQLEKSRLLSDRFSAERPKGSFSTLEIQRTEQGDSAMYLCASSRGGRDGYTFGSGTRLTVV.

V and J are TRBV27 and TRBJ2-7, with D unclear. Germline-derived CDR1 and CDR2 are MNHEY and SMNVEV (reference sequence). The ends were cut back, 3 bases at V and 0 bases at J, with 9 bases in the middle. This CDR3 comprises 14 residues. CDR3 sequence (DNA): TGTGCCAGCAGTTTCGGCGCTAGCTCCTACGAGCAGTACTTC. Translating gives CASSFGASSYEQYF.

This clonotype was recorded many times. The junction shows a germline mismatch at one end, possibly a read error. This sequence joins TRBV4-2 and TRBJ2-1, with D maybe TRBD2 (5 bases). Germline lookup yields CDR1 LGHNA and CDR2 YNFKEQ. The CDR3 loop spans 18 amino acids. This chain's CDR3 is CASSQGYSGDRGSNEQFF. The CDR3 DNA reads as TGTGCCAGCAGTCAAGGGTATTCCGGGGATCGGGGAAGCAATGAGCAGTTCTTC.

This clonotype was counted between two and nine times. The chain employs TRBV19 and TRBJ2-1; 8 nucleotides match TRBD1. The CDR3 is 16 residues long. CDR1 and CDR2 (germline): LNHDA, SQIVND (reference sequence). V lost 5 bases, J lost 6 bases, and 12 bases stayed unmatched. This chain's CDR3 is CASSQTTGVVPNEQFF. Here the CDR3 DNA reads TGTGCCAGTAGTCAAACGACAGGGGTAGTCCCCAATGAGCAGTTCTTC.

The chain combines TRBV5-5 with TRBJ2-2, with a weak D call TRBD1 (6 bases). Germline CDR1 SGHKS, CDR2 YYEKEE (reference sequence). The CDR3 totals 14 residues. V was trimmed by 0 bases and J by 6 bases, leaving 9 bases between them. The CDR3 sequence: CASSLAGAAGELFF. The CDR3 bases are TGTGCCAGCAGCTTGGCAGGGGCGGCCGGGGAGCTGTTTTTT.

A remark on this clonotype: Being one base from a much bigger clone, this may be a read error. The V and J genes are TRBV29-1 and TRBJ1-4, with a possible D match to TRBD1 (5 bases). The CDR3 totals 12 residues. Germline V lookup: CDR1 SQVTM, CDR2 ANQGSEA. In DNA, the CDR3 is TGCAGCGCGATAGGGGCAGAGGAAAAACGGTTTTTT. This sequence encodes CSAIGAEEKRFF.

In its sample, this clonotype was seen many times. The CDR3 region has the DNA TGTGCCAGCAGTTCTACCGGGACAGGGGGCAAGTACGAGCAGTACTTC. Protein sequence: CASSSTGTGGKYEQYF. The chain is built from TRBV2 and TRBJ2-7, with TRBD1 matching over 12 bases. CDR3 length: 16 residues. Germline V gene data show CDR1 as SNHLY and CDR2 as FYNNEI. Trimming cost V 5 bases and J 4 bases; bases outside gene matches: 9.

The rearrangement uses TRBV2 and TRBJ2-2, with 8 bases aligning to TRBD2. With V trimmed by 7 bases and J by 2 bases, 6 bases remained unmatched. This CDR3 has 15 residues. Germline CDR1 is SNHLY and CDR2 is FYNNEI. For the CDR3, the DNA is TGTGCCAGCACCAAGCGGGGGATTAACACCGGGGAGCTGTTTTTT. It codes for CASTKRGINTGELFF.

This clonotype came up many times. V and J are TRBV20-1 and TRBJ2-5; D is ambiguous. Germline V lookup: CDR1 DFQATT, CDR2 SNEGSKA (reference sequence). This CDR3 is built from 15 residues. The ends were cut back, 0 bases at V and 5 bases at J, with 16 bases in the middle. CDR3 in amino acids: CSARDQLRDLETQYF. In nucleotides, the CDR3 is TGCAGTGCTAGAGATCAGTTAAGGGATCTTGAGACCCAGTACTTC.

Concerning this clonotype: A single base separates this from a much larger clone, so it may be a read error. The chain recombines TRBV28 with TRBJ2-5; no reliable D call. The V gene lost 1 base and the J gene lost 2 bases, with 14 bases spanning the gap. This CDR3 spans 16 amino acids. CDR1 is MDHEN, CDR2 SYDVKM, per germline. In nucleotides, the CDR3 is TGTGCCAGCAGTTTATTTGGGCCCGGGTCTCAAGAGACCCAGTACTTC. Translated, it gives CASSLFGPGSQETQYF.

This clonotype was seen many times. CDR3 amino acids: CAISVPGQQETQYF. CDR3 coding DNA: TGTGCCATCAGTGTCCCGGGACAGCAAGAGACCCAGTACTTC. The chain recombines TRBV10-3 with TRBJ2-5, with 7 bases aligning to TRBD1. J lost 2 bases, V lost 4 bases, and 4 bases had no gene match. The CDR3 has 14 amino acids. Germline V gives CDR1 ENHRY, CDR2 SYGVKD.

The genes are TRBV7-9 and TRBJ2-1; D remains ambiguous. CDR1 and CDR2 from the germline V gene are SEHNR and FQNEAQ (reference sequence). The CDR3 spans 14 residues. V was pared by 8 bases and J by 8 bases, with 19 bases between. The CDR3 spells CASGGRNSNDEQFF. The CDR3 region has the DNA TGTGCCAGCGGCGGCCGGAACAGCAACGATGAGCAGTTCTTC.

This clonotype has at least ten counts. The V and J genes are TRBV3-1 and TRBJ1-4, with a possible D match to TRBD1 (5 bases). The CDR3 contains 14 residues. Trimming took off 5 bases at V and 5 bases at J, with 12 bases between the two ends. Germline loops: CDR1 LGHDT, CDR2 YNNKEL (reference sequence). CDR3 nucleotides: TGTGCCAGCAGCTCCCGGCGGGGGAATGAAAAACTGTTTTTT. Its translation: CASSSRRGNEKLFF.

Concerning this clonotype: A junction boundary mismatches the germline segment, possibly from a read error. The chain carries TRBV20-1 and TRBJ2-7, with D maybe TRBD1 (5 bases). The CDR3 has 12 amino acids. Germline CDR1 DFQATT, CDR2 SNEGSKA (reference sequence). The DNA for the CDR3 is TGCAGGGCTATGACAGATTCCTACGAGCAGTACTTC. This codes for CRAMTDSYEQYF.

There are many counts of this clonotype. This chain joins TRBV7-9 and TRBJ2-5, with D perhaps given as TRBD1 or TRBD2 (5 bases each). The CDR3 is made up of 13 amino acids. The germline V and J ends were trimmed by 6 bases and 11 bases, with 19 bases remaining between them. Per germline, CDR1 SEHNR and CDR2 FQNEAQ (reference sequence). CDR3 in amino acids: CASRPSGLWEQYF. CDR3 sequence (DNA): TGTGCCAGCAGACCATCGGGGCTTTGGGAGCAGTACTTC.

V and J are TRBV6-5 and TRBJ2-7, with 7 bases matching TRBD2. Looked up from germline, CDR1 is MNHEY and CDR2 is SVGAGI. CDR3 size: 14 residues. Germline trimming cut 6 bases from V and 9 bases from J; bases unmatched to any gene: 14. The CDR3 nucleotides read TGTGCCAGCAGCCGTCGGGGGGTCGGGAATGGGCAGTACTTC. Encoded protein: CASSRRGVGNGQYF.

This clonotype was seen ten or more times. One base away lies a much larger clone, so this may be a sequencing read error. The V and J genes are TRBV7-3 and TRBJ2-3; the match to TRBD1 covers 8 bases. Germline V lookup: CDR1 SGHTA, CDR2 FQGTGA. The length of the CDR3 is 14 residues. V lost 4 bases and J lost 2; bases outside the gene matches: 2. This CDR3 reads CASSCQGATDTQYF. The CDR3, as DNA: TGTGCCAGCAGCTGTCAGGGGGCCACAGATACGCAGTATTTT.